Listed below are T cell receptor beta chains from one sample, sequenced in a study of blood T cell repertoires in COVID-19. Here immunoSEQ multiplex PCR was the method, and the copy in TCRdb shows in-frame clones only, minus some. The sample records 150,000 to 200,000 clones, around four fifths being singletons. Specimen: peripheral blood. The receptors come from a human donor with acute or convalescent COVID-19. The donor label of this sample is uncertain. Both conserved end residues are part of each CDR3. Fields, in order: J gene, D gene, V gene, clone size, CDR3 protein, CDR3 DNA. D genes are given only for firm matches. The size entry is marked missing in some rows and otherwise reads once, few, many or a size class.

J gene: TRBJ1-4
D gene: TRBD1
V gene: TRBV19
clone size: few
CDR3 protein: CASRDRVWEKLFF
CDR3 DNA: TGTGCCAGTAGGGACAGGGTTTGGGAAAAACTGTTTTTT

J gene: TRBJ1-1
D gene: -
V gene: TRBV13
clone size: -
CDR3 protein: CASSLYSMVDRLNTEAFF
CDR3 DNA: TGTGCCAGCAGCTTATACTCGATGGTAGACAGGCTGAACACTGAAGCTTTCTTT

J gene: TRBJ2-1
D gene: -
V gene: TRBV28
clone size: -
CDR3 protein: CASRAGGPTNEQFF
CDR3 DNA: TGTGCCAGCCGTGCGGGCGGGCCTACTAATGAGCAGTTCTTC

J gene: TRBJ1-1
D gene: TRBD1
V gene: TRBV7-2
clone size: few
CDR3 protein: CASSPRDRANTEAFF
CDR3 DNA: TGTGCCAGCAGCCCAAGGGACAGGGCGAACACTGAAGCTTTCTTT

J gene: TRBJ2-1
D gene: -
V gene: TRBV6-5
clone size: -
CDR3 protein: CASSSSSLGSNEQFF
CDR3 DNA: TGTGCCAGCAGTTCCTCGAGTCTAGGCAGCAATGAGCAGTTCTTC

J gene: TRBJ2-7
D gene: -
V gene: TRBV12-3/TRBV12-4
clone size: -
CDR3 protein: CASSRGNEQYF
CDR3 DNA: TGTGCCAGCAGCCGAGGCAACGAGCAGTACTTC

J gene: TRBJ2-7
D gene: TRBD1
V gene: TRBV12-3/TRBV12-4
clone size: -
CDR3 protein: CASSPTGGHEQYF
CDR3 DNA: TGTGCCAGCAGTCCGACAGGGGGCCACGAGCAGTACTTC

J gene: TRBJ2-3
D gene: TRBD2
V gene: TRBV6-2/TRBV6-3
clone size: once
CDR3 protein: CASSYPSGGLTDTQYF
CDR3 DNA: TGTGCCAGCAGTTACCCCAGCGGGGGTCTCACAGATACGCAGTATTTT

J gene: TRBJ2-1
D gene: TRBD2
V gene: TRBV9
clone size: once
CDR3 protein: CASSYSLAGGIYNEQFF
CDR3 DNA: TGTGCCAGCAGCTACTCCTTAGCGGGAGGGATTTACAATGAGCAGTTCTTC

J gene: TRBJ1-5
D gene: TRBD1
V gene: TRBV9
clone size: -
CDR3 protein: CASSLRTGLDQPQHF
CDR3 DNA: TGTGCCAGCAGTCTTAGGACAGGGTTGGATCAGCCCCAGCATTTT

J gene: TRBJ2-7
D gene: TRBD1
V gene: TRBV5-1
clone size: -
CDR3 protein: CASGTGDPYEQYF
CDR3 DNA: TGCGCCAGCGGGACAGGGGACCCCTACGAGCAGTACTTC

J gene: TRBJ2-7
D gene: -
V gene: TRBV21-1
clone size: few
CDR3 protein: CASSGRDTSYEQYF
CDR3 DNA: TGTGCCAGCAGCGGCCGGGACACCTCCTACGAGCAGTACTTC

J gene: TRBJ1-1
D gene: -
V gene: TRBV6-5
clone size: -
CDR3 protein: CASSGGQNTEAFF
CDR3 DNA: TGTGCCAGCTCAGGTGGCCAGAACACTGAAGCTTTCTTT

J gene: TRBJ1-4
D gene: -
V gene: TRBV3-1/TRBV3-2
clone size: -
CDR3 protein: CASSPRSGRANEKLFF
CDR3 DNA: TGTGCCAGCAGCCCCCGATCGGGAAGGGCTAATGAAAAACTGTTTTTT

J gene: TRBJ2-3
D gene: TRBD1
V gene: TRBV11-3
clone size: -
CDR3 protein: CASSPRGGASTDTQYF
CDR3 DNA: TGTGCCAGCAGCCCTAGAGGGGGCGCTAGCACAGATACGCAGTATTTT

J gene: TRBJ2-7
D gene: -
V gene: TRBV6-5
clone size: -
CDR3 protein: CASSYSRTYEQYF
CDR3 DNA: TGTGCCAGCAGTTACTCGAGAACCTACGAGCAGTACTTC

J gene: TRBJ2-1
D gene: TRBD1
V gene: TRBV7-3
clone size: few
CDR3 protein: CASSPGTGWNEQFF
CDR3 DNA: TGTGCCAGCAGCCCGGGGACAGGGTGGAATGAGCAGTTCTTC

J gene: TRBJ1-6
D gene: -
V gene: TRBV6-5
clone size: few
CDR3 protein: CASSRIRGPLHF
CDR3 DNA: TGTGCCAGCAGTAGGATCAGGGGACCCCTCCACTTT

J gene: TRBJ2-5
D gene: -
V gene: TRBV7-8
clone size: -
CDR3 protein: CASSPQYRTGGGQGTQYF
CDR3 DNA: TGTGCCAGCAGCCCCCAGTACCGGACAGGAGGGGGTCAAGGAACCCAGTACTTC

J gene: TRBJ2-1
D gene: -
V gene: TRBV11-1
clone size: -
CDR3 protein: CASSSDRNLNEQFF
CDR3 DNA: TGTGCCAGCAGCTCCGACAGAAACCTCAATGAGCAGTTCTTC

J gene: TRBJ2-1
D gene: -
V gene: TRBV5-1
clone size: -
CDR3 protein: CASSFGRVGNEQFF
CDR3 DNA: TGCGCCAGCAGCTTCGGCAGGGTAGGTAATGAGCAGTTCTTC

J gene: TRBJ2-1
D gene: TRBD2
V gene: TRBV6-5
clone size: -
CDR3 protein: CASCFSGSSYNEQFF
CDR3 DNA: TGTGCCAGCTGCTTTAGCGGGAGCTCCTACAATGAGCAGTTCTTC

J gene: TRBJ1-4
D gene: -
V gene: TRBV7-6
clone size: -
CDR3 protein: CASSLTVMGEKLFF
CDR3 DNA: TGTGCCAGCAGCTTAACAGTTATGGGTGAAAAACTGTTTTTT

J gene: TRBJ2-5
D gene: -
V gene: TRBV9
clone size: -
CDR3 protein: CASSVASAVETQYF
CDR3 DNA: TGTGCCAGCAGCGTAGCTAGCGCAGTAGAGACCCAGTACTTC

J gene: TRBJ1-6
D gene: TRBD1
V gene: TRBV18
clone size: -
CDR3 protein: CASSPTGGENSPLHF
CDR3 DNA: TGTGCCAGCTCACCTACAGGGGGTGAGAATTCACCCCTCCACTTT

J gene: TRBJ1-4
D gene: TRBD1
V gene: TRBV18
clone size: -
CDR3 protein: CASSPREGAAATNEKLFF
CDR3 DNA: TGTGCCAGCTCACCTCGCGAGGGGGCTGCTGCAACTAATGAAAAACTGTTTTTT

J gene: TRBJ2-5
D gene: TRBD1
V gene: TRBV27
clone size: few
CDR3 protein: CASGKGAWETQYF
CDR3 DNA: TGTGCCAGCGGCAAGGGGGCGTGGGAGACCCAGTACTTC

J gene: TRBJ2-3
D gene: TRBD2
V gene: TRBV25-1
clone size: -
CDR3 protein: CASSEQISGIRTDTQYF
CDR3 DNA: TGTGCCAGCAGTGAACAAATTAGCGGGATTCGCACAGATACGCAGTATTTT

J gene: TRBJ2-3
D gene: TRBD2
V gene: TRBV7-2
clone size: -
CDR3 protein: CASSSRTSGSIDTQYF
CDR3 DNA: TGTGCCAGCAGCTCGAGGACTAGCGGGAGTATAGATACGCAGTATTTT

J gene: TRBJ2-7
D gene: -
V gene: TRBV5-6
clone size: -
CDR3 protein: CASSLAGLAVWEQYF
CDR3 DNA: TGTGCCAGCAGCTTGGCCGGTCTCGCGGTCTGGGAGCAGTACTTC

J gene: TRBJ1-3
D gene: -
V gene: TRBV27
clone size: -
CDR3 protein: CASSLGQPNSGNTIYF
CDR3 DNA: TGTGCCAGCAGTCTCGGACAGCCCAACTCTGGAAACACCATATATTTT

J gene: TRBJ1-2
D gene: -
V gene: TRBV2
clone size: -
CDR3 protein: CASSGGQSYGYTF
CDR3 DNA: TGTGCCAGCAGCGGGGGGCAGAGCTATGGCTACACCTTC

J gene: TRBJ1-2
D gene: -
V gene: TRBV5-1
clone size: -
CDR3 protein: CASSPEGDGYTF
CDR3 DNA: TGCGCCAGCAGCCCGGAAGGGGATGGGTACACCTTC

J gene: TRBJ1-2
D gene: -
V gene: TRBV28
clone size: -
CDR3 protein: CASSLTMNYGYTF
CDR3 DNA: TGTGCCAGCAGTTTGACAATGAACTATGGCTACACCTTC

J gene: TRBJ1-5
D gene: -
V gene: TRBV27
clone size: -
CDR3 protein: CASSFFNQPQHF
CDR3 DNA: TGTGCCAGCAGTTTCTTTAATCAGCCCCAGCATTTT

J gene: TRBJ2-1
D gene: TRBD1
V gene: TRBV9
clone size: -
CDR3 protein: CASSVEDRAYNEQFF
CDR3 DNA: TGTGCCAGCAGCGTAGAGGACAGGGCCTACAATGAGCAGTTCTTC

J gene: TRBJ2-7
D gene: TRBD1
V gene: TRBV10-2
clone size: -
CDR3 protein: CASSPGTARSEQYF
CDR3 DNA: TGCGCCAGCAGCCCCGGGACAGCCCGTTCGGAGCAGTACTTC

J gene: TRBJ2-3
D gene: -
V gene: TRBV11-2
clone size: once
CDR3 protein: CASSHGAGRVVDTQYF
CDR3 DNA: TGTGCCAGCAGCCACGGGGCGGGAAGAGTAGTAGATACGCAGTATTTT

J gene: TRBJ2-4
D gene: TRBD2
V gene: TRBV6-2/TRBV6-3
clone size: -
CDR3 protein: CASSYFPLREALAKNIQYF
CDR3 DNA: TGTGCCAGCAGTTACTTCCCTTTGCGGGAGGCCCTAGCCAAAAACATTCAGTACTTC

J gene: TRBJ2-7
D gene: TRBD2
V gene: TRBV19
clone size: -
CDR3 protein: CASTPSGREYEQYF
CDR3 DNA: TGTGCCAGTACCCCTAGCGGGAGGGAGTACGAGCAGTACTTC